This T cell receptor (beta chain) was obtained from a study of T-cell reconstitution after alpha-beta-depleted transplantation in children. Preparation of the TCRbeta library was carried out with unique molecular identifiers. TCRdb used MiXCR to reprocess the PCR reads, holding one entry per CDR3 protein. This table holds fewer than 550,000 distinct CDR3 sequences, roughly 15% found once. CDR3 length: 18 amino acids. CDR1 and CDR2 (germline): LGHNA, YSLEER. The junction had 11 bases not matched to a gene; V was cut back by 1 base and J by 7 bases. The source of this sequence is a boy in the first two years of life who had a stem cell transplant for Wiskott-Aldrich syndrome, so the T cells may come from the graft donor. Source: PBMCs, mostly from graft donor cells, taken 360 days after TCRalphabeta/CD19-depleted stem cell transplant. The rearrangement links TRBV4-3 to TRBJ2-2, with TRBD1 matching 11 bases. This CDR3 is CASSQGRTGGLRGGELFF. The CDR3 DNA sequence: TGCGCCAGCAGCCAAGGCCGGACAGGGGGCCTTCGCGGCGGGGAGCTGTTTTTT.